A single sample gave rise to the 32 T cell receptor beta chains below, sequenced in a study of technical replicates of blood from a few donors. The data were produced by immunoSEQ multiplex PCR, yet TCRdb's version contains in-frame clones alone and is incomplete. The sample has tens of thousands of clones, under 99% seen once; the top ten hold over 0.2%. The sample comprised T cells isolated from PBMCs. Source of these receptors: a human donor in good health.

In DNA, the CDR3 is TGTGCCATCAGTGATAATATAGATGAGCAGTTCTTC. Protein: CAISDNIDEQFF. The chain employs TRBV10-3 and TRBJ2-1; D unclear. The germline V and J ends were trimmed by 3 bases and 8 bases, with 8 bases remaining between them. Per the germline V gene, CDR1 is ENHRY and CDR2 is SYGVKD. This CDR3 is 12 amino acids long.

This rearrangement joins TRBV4-3 to TRBJ2-1; no firm D call. With 0 bases removed from V and 2 bases from J, the gap between germline ends came to 11 bases. The CDR3 has 16 residues. Looked up from germline, CDR1 is LGHNA and CDR2 is YSLEER. The CDR3 nucleotides read TGCGCCAGCAGCCAAGATACTGTGTTTCCCTACAATGAGCAGTTCTTC. Encoded protein: CASSQDTVFPYNEQFF.

The chain recombines TRBV2 with TRBJ1-2; D may be TRBD1 (5 bases). Trimming removed 0 bases at V and 6 bases at J, with 8 bases between. The CDR3 consists of 13 residues. The germline V gene has CDR1 SNHLY and CDR2 FYNNEI. CDR3 bases: TGTGCCAGCAGTGAAGCGGGCAGGGATGGCTACACCTTC. The encoded protein is CASSEAGRDGYTF.

The chain is built from TRBV18 and TRBJ2-1; D remains ambiguous. Per the germline V gene, CDR1 is KGHSH and CDR2 is LQKENI. V was pared by 1 base and J by 5 bases, with 9 bases between. There are 14 residues in the CDR3. CDR3 protein: CASSPQGSNNEQFF. The CDR3 nucleotides read TGTGCCAGCTCACCACAAGGTAGCAACAATGAGCAGTTCTTC. The full variable domain, completed using reference TRBV18 and TRBJ2-1, is NAGVMQNPRHLVRRRGQEARLRCSPMKGHSHVYWYRQLPEEGLKFMVYLQKENIIDESGMPKERFSAEFPKEGPSILRIQQVVRGDSAAYFCASSPQGSNNEQFFGPGTRLTVL.

This chain joins TRBV15 and TRBJ2-7; D may be TRBD1 (5 bases). Germline V lookup: CDR1 LNHNV, CDR2 YYDKDF (reference sequence). This CDR3 has 13 amino acids. Trimming pared 2 bases from V and 3 bases from J, leaving 8 bases between. The CDR3 DNA sequence: TGTGCCACCAGCAGACAGGGTGGCTACGAGCAGTACTTC. Residues: CATSRQGGYEQYF.

The V gene is TRBV14, the J gene TRBJ1-1, with unresolved D. V lost 1 base to trimming and J lost 1 base, with 4 bases between them. This CDR3 has 13 residues. Germline V lookup: CDR1 SGHDN, CDR2 FVKESK. The CDR3 protein is CASSQVRNTEAFF. CDR3 sequence (DNA): TGTGCCAGCAGCCAAGTCCGGAACACTGAAGCTTTCTTT.

The chain links TRBV19 to TRBJ1-2; D unresolved. Germline V gene lookup returns CDR1 LNHDA and CDR2 SQIVND (reference sequence). V gave up 3 bases and J gave up 6 bases, with 11 bases separating them. The CDR3 consists of 13 residues. CDR3 amino acids: CASSIGSGNGYTF. CDR3 DNA: TGTGCCAGTAGTATTGGATCGGGGAATGGCTACACCTTC.

The CDR3 DNA reads TGTGCCACCATCCAGAGGGGAAGAGGGATCCCCAGGGGCTACGAGCAGTACTTC. The encoded protein is CATIQRGRGIPRGYEQYF. V is TRBV27 and J is TRBJ2-7; tentatively, D is TRBD1 (6 bases). Germline V gene data show CDR1 as MNHEY and CDR2 as SMNVEV (reference sequence). V was shortened by 10 bases and J by 3 bases, with 31 bases between the two germline ends. This CDR3 is built from 18 residues.

This rearrangement joins TRBV27 to TRBJ2-7; D is possibly TRBD2 (6 bases). This CDR3 spans 14 amino acids. Trimming shortened V by 0 bases and J by 2 bases, and 8 bases separated the two germline ends. The germline CDR1 and CDR2 sequences are MNHEY and SMNVEV (reference sequence). The CDR3 region is CASSLSRGTYEQYF. The DNA for the CDR3 is TGTGCCAGCAGTTTATCCCGGGGGACCTACGAGCAGTACTTC.

The rearrangement joins TRBV5-4 to TRBJ2-1; 11 bases are shared with TRBD2. V was pared by 4 bases and J by 2 bases, with 5 bases of the junction left unmatched. This CDR3 contains 16 residues. The germline V gene has CDR1 SGHNT and CDR2 YYREEE (reference sequence). The CDR3 bases are TGTGCCAGCAGCATAATACTAGCGGGAGCCTACAATGAGCAGTTCTTC. This codes for CASSIILAGAYNEQFF.

The rearrangement links TRBV7-9 to TRBJ2-7; weak D call: TRBD2 (6 bases). The CDR3 extends over 15 amino acids. V dropped 5 bases and J dropped 4 bases, with 18 bases sitting between them. Germline V gene sequence: CDR1 SEHNR, CDR2 FQNEAQ (reference sequence). CDR3 nucleotide sequence: TGTGCCAGCAGCCCGGGGCCTGGCGGGGTTTACGAGCAGTACTTC. It is translated as CASSPGPGGVYEQYF.

V gene TRBV5-1 combines with J gene TRBJ2-3; D perhaps matches TRBD1 (6 bases). Germline V gene sequence: CDR1 SGHRS, CDR2 YFSETQ. V was pared by 10 bases and J by 4 bases, with 16 bases between. The CDR3 covers 13 residues. The CDR3 is CACSQGRSDTQYF. The CDR3 region has the DNA TGCGCCTGCTCTCAGGGGCGTTCAGATACGCAGTATTTT. The full variable domain, with the rest looked up from reference TRBV5-1 and TRBJ2-3, is KAGVTQTPRYLIKTRGQQVTLSCSPISGHRSVSWYQQTPGQGLQFLFEYFSETQRNKGNFPGRFSGRQFSNSRSEMNVSTLELGDSALYLCACSQGRSDTQYFGPGTRLTVL.

The CDR3 DNA follows: TGTGCCAGCAGCTTACGCAGGTCGGGGTACGAGCAGTACTTC. Encoded protein: CASSLRRSGYEQYF. The chain links TRBV11-1 to TRBJ2-7; D is possibly TRBD2 (5 bases). Germline V lookup: CDR1 SGHAT, CDR2 FQDESV (reference sequence). CDR3 size: 14 residues. Trimming removed 2 bases from V and 4 bases from J, with 12 bases in between.

The chain links TRBV30 to TRBJ2-5, with D possibly TRBD2 on 5 matching bases. Trimming removed 5 bases at V and 2 bases at J, with 15 bases between. CDR1 and CDR2 (germline): GTSNPN, SVGIG (reference sequence). The CDR3 runs 14 residues. The chain's CDR3 is CAWCRTGGQETQYF. The CDR3 bases are TGTGCCTGGTGCCGGACTGGAGGTCAAGAGACCCAGTACTTC.

The genes are TRBV9 and TRBJ1-5, with D perhaps TRBD1 (5 bases). The V end lost 4 bases, the J end lost 3 bases, and 14 bases lay between the germline ends. The CDR3 length is 15 residues. CDR1 is SGDLS and CDR2 is YYNGEE in the germline V gene. The CDR3 sequence: CASSPSGGDNQPQHF. The CDR3 DNA follows: TGTGCCAGCAGCCCCTCCGGGGGAGACAATCAGCCCCAGCATTTT.

The V gene is TRBV27, the J gene TRBJ2-7, with TRBD1 matching 8 bases. The CDR3 extends over 17 amino acids. Trimming cost V 3 bases and J 2 bases; bases outside gene matches: 12. Germline lookup yields CDR1 MNHEY and CDR2 SMNVEV (reference sequence). Here the CDR3 DNA reads TGTGCCAGCAGTTTTTTTTTCGGACAGGGACGTACCTACGAGCAGTACTTC. Protein sequence: CASSFFFGQGRTYEQYF.

This clone was seen once. The rearrangement links TRBV28 to TRBJ2-7; 9 bases map to TRBD2. Germline loops: CDR1 MDHEN, CDR2 SYDVKM. CDR3 length: 15 amino acids. The V and J ends lost 0 bases and 3 bases, in that order; junction bases with no gene match: 3. CDR3 coding DNA: TGTGCCAGCAGTTTATGGGAAGCGGGGGGCTACGAGCAGTACTTC. This sequence encodes CASSLWEAGGYEQYF.

The genes are TRBV6-5 and TRBJ2-1; 8 positions match TRBD2. The CDR3 sequence is 15 residues long. J gave up 0 bases and V 7 bases, and 5 bases lay outside the gene matches. Germline V gives CDR1 MNHEY, CDR2 SVGAGI. CDR3 DNA: TGTGCCAGCAAGACTAGCGAAAACTCCTACAATGAGCAGTTCTTC. This translates into CASKTSENSYNEQFF.

J is TRBJ1-1 and V is TRBV10-1, with D possibly being TRBD1 (5 bases). This CDR3 has 14 residues. V lost 3 bases to trimming and J lost 10 bases, with 18 bases between them. Germline assignment: CDR1 WNHNN and CDR2 SYGVQD (reference sequence). The CDR3 loop reads CASSDDSYDNGAFF. CDR3 DNA sequence: TGCGCCAGCAGTGATGACAGTTACGATAACGGAGCTTTCTTT.

The rearrangement links TRBV18 to TRBJ1-2; TRBD1 matches at 7 bases. The ends lost 3 bases at V and 8 bases at J; junction bases unmatched: 6. This CDR3 contains 13 residues. The germline CDR1 and CDR2 sequences are KGHSH and LQKENI. CDR3 nucleotides: TGTGCCAGCTCACCTGACAGGGAACGGGGCTACACCTTC. Its translation: CASSPDRERGYTF.

This chain uses TRBV29-1 with TRBJ1-2; D call uncertain. Germline V CDR1 and CDR2: SQVTM, ANQGSEA. This CDR3 has 12 residues. Trimming stripped 5 bases from V and 4 bases from J, with 11 bases between. The CDR3 nucleotides read TGCAGCGTTTTAGGAGCGGGCTATGGCTACACCTTC. Amino acids: CSVLGAGYGYTF.

J is TRBJ1-2 and V is TRBV7-9; D gene ambiguous. CDR3 length equals 12 residues. V lost 0 bases, J lost 6 bases, and 5 bases lay in between. Germline V gene lookup returns CDR1 SEHNR and CDR2 FQNEAQ (reference sequence). The CDR3 sequence is CASSLAQNGYTF. DNA for the CDR3: TGTGCCAGCAGCTTAGCCCAGAATGGCTACACCTTC. The whole variable domain, filled in from reference TRBV7-9 and TRBJ1-2, reads DTGVSQNPRHKITKRGQNVTFRCDPISEHNRLYWYRQTLGQGPEFLTYFQNEAQLEKSRLLSDRFSAERPKGSFSTLEIQRTEQGDSAMYLCASSLAQNGYTFGSGTRLTVV.

The chain couples TRBV5-6 to TRBJ2-3; 7 positions agree with TRBD2. V dropped 3 bases and J dropped 2; count of bases not matched to a gene: 3. Germline loops: CDR1 SGHDT, CDR2 YYEEEE. CDR3 length equals 14 residues. Written as DNA, the CDR3 is TGTGCCAGCAGCTGGGGGGGGGACACAGATACGCAGTATTTT. Translating gives CASSWGGDTDTQYF.

The rearrangement joins TRBV6-4 to TRBJ2-7; 8 nucleotides match TRBD2. CDR3 length equals 16 residues. Losses at the gene ends were 2 bases for V and 0 bases for J; bases not matched to a gene: 6. CDR1 and CDR2 from the germline V gene are MRHNA and SNTAGT. The CDR3 DNA follows: TGTGCCAGCAGTGACCAGAGCGGGAGCCTCTCCTACGAGCAGTACTTC. Its translation: CASSDQSGSLSYEQYF.

The V and J genes are TRBV19 and TRBJ1-1; perhaps TRBD1 as D (6 bases). Germline CDR1 reads LNHDA; CDR2 reads SQIVND (reference sequence). V was clipped by 8 bases and J by 3 bases, with 10 bases between them. The CDR3 has 12 amino acids. CDR3 in DNA: TGTGCCAGTTACAGGGAATACACTGAAGCTTTCTTT. Its protein product is CASYREYTEAFF.

The rearrangement links TRBV28 to TRBJ2-1; TRBD2 matches 12 bases. The junction had 7 bases not matched to a gene; V was cut back by 3 bases and J by 4 bases. Germline CDR1 is MDHEN and CDR2 is SYDVKM. The CDR3 runs 17 residues. The CDR3 reads CASSFSTSGRQYNEQFF. In DNA, the CDR3 is TGTGCCAGCAGTTTCTCGACTAGCGGGAGACAGTACAATGAGCAGTTCTTC.

V usage is TRBV4-1 and J usage is TRBJ1-2; TRBD1 might be the D (6 bases). The CDR3 sequence is 16 residues long. Germline V gene sequence: CDR1 MGHRA, CDR2 YSYEKL. V dropped 1 base and J dropped 4 bases, with 16 bases sitting between them. CDR3 nucleotides: TGCGCCAGCAGCCAAGCCCGGACAGCTTATACCTATGGCTACACCTTC. Its protein product is CASSQARTAYTYGYTF.

This chain connects TRBV19 to TRBJ1-5; 7 nucleotides align to TRBD1. CDR3 size: 16 residues. J gave up 9 bases and V 3 bases, and 14 bases lay outside the gene matches. The V gene's germline CDR1 is LNHDA and CDR2 SQIVND (reference sequence). The CDR3 region has the DNA TGTGCCAGTAGTATTGAACCGGGACAGCCTAATGGGCCCCAGCATTTT. This codes for CASSIEPGQPNGPQHF. Filled out from reference TRBV19 and TRBJ1-5, the complete variable domain reads DGGITQSPKYLFRKEGQNVTLSCEQNLNHDAMYWYRQDPGQGLRLIYYSQIVNDFQKGDIAEGYSVSREKKESFPLTVTSAQKNPTAFYLCASSIEPGQPNGPQHFGDGTRLSIL.

This sequence joins TRBV28 and TRBJ2-5; maybe TRBD1 (6 bases). Per germline, CDR1 MDHEN and CDR2 SYDVKM. The length of the CDR3 is 15 residues. Trimming pared 4 bases from V and 1 base from J, leaving 13 bases between. The CDR3 loop is CASSYPGHPQETQYF. CDR3 bases: TGTGCCAGCAGTTACCCGGGACACCCCCAAGAGACCCAGTACTTC.

This chain links TRBV6-6 with TRBJ2-7, with 7 bases fitting TRBD2. The V and J ends lost 0 bases and 7 bases, in that order; junction bases with no gene match: 12. Looked up from germline, CDR1 is MNHNY and CDR2 is SVGAGI (reference sequence). This CDR3 is built from 16 residues. CDR3 sequence: CASSYSRAGTTGEQYF. In DNA form, the CDR3 reads TGTGCCAGCAGTTACTCCAGAGCGGGAACGACGGGGGAGCAGTACTTC.

The chain links TRBV7-9 to TRBJ1-1; D ambiguous. Deletions cut 5 bases from V and 3 bases from J, with 7 bases between. The CDR3 has 12 residues. In germline, CDR1 is SEHNR, CDR2 FQNEAQ (reference sequence). CDR3 sequence (DNA): TGTGCCAGCAGCGGTCACTACACTGAAGCTTTCTTT. Translation gives CASSGHYTEAFF.

The chain employs TRBV29-1 and TRBJ2-4; TRBD1 aligns across 10 bases. With 7 bases clipped from V and 8 bases from J, the junction kept 2 bases outside the gene matches. The CDR3 is 11 residues long. Germline CDR1 and CDR2: SQVTM and ANQGSEA. In DNA, the CDR3 is TGCAGCGGACAGGGGGCAGACATTCAGTACTTC. Its protein product is CSGQGADIQYF. Filled out from reference TRBV29-1 and TRBJ2-4, the complete variable domain reads SAVISQKPSRDICQRGTSLTIQCQVDSQVTMMFWYRQQPGQSLTLIATANQGSEATYESGFVIDKFPISRPNLTFSTLTVSNMSPEDSSIYLCSGQGADIQYFGAGTRLSVL.